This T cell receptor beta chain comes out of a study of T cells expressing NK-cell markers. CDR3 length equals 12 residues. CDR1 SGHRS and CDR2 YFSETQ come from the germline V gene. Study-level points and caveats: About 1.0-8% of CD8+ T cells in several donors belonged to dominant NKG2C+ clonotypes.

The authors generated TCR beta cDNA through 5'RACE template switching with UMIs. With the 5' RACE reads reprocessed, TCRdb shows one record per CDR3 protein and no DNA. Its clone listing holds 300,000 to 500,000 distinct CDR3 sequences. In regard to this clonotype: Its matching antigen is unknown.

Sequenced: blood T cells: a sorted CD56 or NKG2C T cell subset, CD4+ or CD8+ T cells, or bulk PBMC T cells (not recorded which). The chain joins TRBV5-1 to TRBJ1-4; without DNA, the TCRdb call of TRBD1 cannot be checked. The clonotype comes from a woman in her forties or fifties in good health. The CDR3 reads CASSPDREKLFF. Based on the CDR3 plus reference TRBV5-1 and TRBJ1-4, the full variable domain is KAGVTQTPRYLIKTRGQQVTLSCSPISGHRSVSWYQQTPGQGLQFLFEYFSETQRNKGNFPGRFSGRQFSNSRSEMNVSTLELGDSALYLCASSPDREKLFFGSGTQLSVL.